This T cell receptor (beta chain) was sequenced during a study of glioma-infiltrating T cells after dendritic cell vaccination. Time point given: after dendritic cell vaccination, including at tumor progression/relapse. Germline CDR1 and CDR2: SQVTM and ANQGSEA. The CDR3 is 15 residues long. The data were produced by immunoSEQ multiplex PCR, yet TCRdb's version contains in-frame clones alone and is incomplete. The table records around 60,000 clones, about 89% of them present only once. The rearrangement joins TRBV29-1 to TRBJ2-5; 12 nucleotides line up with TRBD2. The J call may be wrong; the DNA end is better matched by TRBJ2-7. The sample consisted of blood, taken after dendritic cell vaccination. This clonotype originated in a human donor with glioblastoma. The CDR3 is CSALPGLAGKYEQYF. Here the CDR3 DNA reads TGCAGCGCCCTTCCTGGACTAGCGGGGAAGTACGAGCAGTACTTC.